Following are 30 T cell receptor beta chains from one sample sequenced in a study of blood T cell repertoires in COVID-19. Clones were read by immunoSEQ multiplex PCR, and TCRdb kept only the in-frame ones, dropping some. The top ten clones hold 6.5% to 9.5% of a sample with approximately 190,000 clones, around 80% of them seen once. The sample was peripheral blood. The receptors come from a woman aged 55-70 years with COVID-19, enrolled during active disease.

The gene calls are TRBV27 and TRBJ1-2, with 10 bases fitting TRBD1. The CDR3 is 13 residues long. Germline assignment: CDR1 MNHEY and CDR2 SMNVEV (reference sequence). Trimming removed 6 bases from V and 7 bases from J; junction bases left unmatched: 5. Here the CDR3 reads CASSYRDRGGYTF. The CDR3 nucleotides read TGTGCCAGCAGCTACCGGGACAGGGGTGGCTACACCTTC.

The chain recombines TRBV7-3 with TRBJ2-7; 7 bases map to TRBD2. This CDR3 spans 14 amino acids. Per germline, CDR1 SGHTA and CDR2 FQGTGA. After removal of 5 bases from V and 0 bases from J, the junction contained 4 bases not matched to a gene. The CDR3 nucleotides read TGTGCCAGCAGCCTAAGCGGGACCTCCTACGAGCAGTACTTC. Its protein is CASSLSGTSYEQYF. Drawing the rest from reference TRBV7-3 and TRBJ2-7, the complete variable domain is GAGVSQTPSNKVTEKGKYVELRCDPISGHTALYWYRQSLGQGPEFLIYFQGTGAADDSGLPNDRFFAVRPEGSVSTLKIQRTERGDSAVYLCASSLSGTSYEQYFGPGTRLTVT.

This chain connects TRBV29-1 to TRBJ2-3; 7 bases match TRBD1. This CDR3 has 13 residues. Germline values: CDR1 SQVTM, CDR2 ANQGSEA. V trimming: 4 bases; J trimming: 4 bases; junction bases outside the gene matches: 5. This CDR3 is CSVGQGSADTQYF. CDR3 DNA sequence: TGCAGCGTTGGACAGGGTTCCGCAGATACGCAGTATTTT.

This clone occurred once. The chain is built from TRBV18 and TRBJ2-2, with a possible D match to TRBD2 (7 bases). This CDR3 is 18 amino acids long. Germline values: CDR1 KGHSH, CDR2 LQKENI. V lost 1 base and J 2 bases, leaving 17 bases between the germline ends. The CDR3 DNA follows: TGTGCCAGCTCACCACTAGATACGGGGGGCCCTAACACCGGGGAGCTGTTTTTT. Protein: CASSPLDTGGPNTGELFF.

The chain employs TRBV7-2 and TRBJ2-1; 13 nucleotides agree with TRBD2. The trim removed 5 bases at V and 7 bases at J, leaving 8 bases unmatched. The CDR3 contains 16 residues. Germline V CDR1 and CDR2: SGHTA, FQGNSA. CDR3 sequence (DNA): TGTGCCAGCAGCCTGAGGACTAGCGGGAGAGCGAATGAGCAGTTCTTC. This translates into CASSLRTSGRANEQFF.

This clone was recorded at least ten times. The gene calls are TRBV6-4 and TRBJ2-2, with D possibly matching TRBD2 (5 bases). V gave up 6 bases and J gave up 2 bases, with 10 bases separating them. The CDR3 covers 14 residues. Germline values: CDR1 MRHNA, CDR2 SNTAGT. The CDR3 bases are TGTGCCAGCAGGCCGGGATATAACACCGGGGAGCTGTTTTTT. Translated, it gives CASRPGYNTGELFF.

The chain joins TRBV21-1 to TRBJ2-7; the table assigns TRBD2, which was not confirmed against the DNA. TRBV21-1 is listed as a pseudogene. The CDR3 is 14 amino acids. The CDR3 DNA reads TGTGCCAGCAGCACCCTAAAGCCCCGAACCGAGCAGTACTTC. As protein: CASSTLKPRTEQYF.

V usage is TRBV7-9 and J usage is TRBJ1-1; unclear D gene. Germline CDR1 SEHNR, CDR2 FQNEAQ (reference sequence). This CDR3 is 12 amino acids long. The germline V and J ends were trimmed by 3 bases and 5 bases, with 7 bases remaining between them. The CDR3 here is CASSLRWTEAFF. In DNA, the CDR3 is TGTGCCAGCAGCTTGCGGTGGACTGAAGCTTTCTTT.

The chain has TRBV5-6 and TRBJ1-1; maybe TRBD1 (6 bases). Germline V gives CDR1 SGHDT, CDR2 YYEEEE. V was trimmed by 4 bases and J by 5 bases, leaving 18 bases between them. The CDR3 is 15 amino acids. The CDR3: CASSPYRAPRTEAFF. The CDR3 nucleotides read TGTGCCAGCAGCCCTTACAGGGCCCCACGAACTGAAGCTTTCTTT. Looking up the rest from reference TRBV5-6 and TRBJ1-1 gives the full variable domain: DAGVTQSPTHLIKTRGQQVTLRCSPKSGHDTVSWYQQALGQGPQFIFQYYEEEERQRGNFPDRFSGHQFPNYSSELNVNALLLGDSALYLCASSPYRAPRTEAFFGQGTRLTVV.

The J gene is TRBJ2-1, the V gene TRBV15; tentatively, D is TRBD1 (5 bases). Germline CDR1 and CDR2: LNHNV and YYDKDF (reference sequence). The ends were cut back, 1 base at V and 7 bases at J, with 11 bases in the middle. CDR3 size: 14 residues. DNA for the CDR3: TGTGCCACCAGCAGAGGGCAGGGTAGTAATGAGCAGTTCTTC. Encoded protein: CATSRGQGSNEQFF.

This clone was seen only once. The chain recombines TRBV18 with TRBJ2-2, with 9 bases fitting TRBD2. Per germline, CDR1 KGHSH and CDR2 LQKENI. This CDR3 is built from 16 residues. V gave up 0 bases and J gave up 3 bases; unmatched junction bases: 2. The CDR3 DNA reads as TGTGCCAGCTCACCACCGGGACTAGCCCACACCGGGGAGCTGTTTTTT. Translating gives CASSPPGLAHTGELFF.

V is TRBV27 and J is TRBJ2-1, with 10 bases that match TRBD2. CDR3 length equals 13 residues. Trimming cost V 9 bases and J 5 bases; bases outside gene matches: 4. Germline CDR1 MNHEY, CDR2 SMNVEV (reference sequence). The CDR3 coding sequence is TGTGCCAGTGGACTAGCGGTAGACAATGAGCAGTTCTTC. It encodes CASGLAVDNEQFF.

The chain carries TRBV19 and TRBJ2-2; D perhaps matches TRBD1 (6 bases). Trimming took 5 bases from V and 1 from J, leaving 11 bases between them. Germline V gene sequence: CDR1 LNHDA, CDR2 SQIVND (reference sequence). The CDR3 has 15 amino acids. The CDR3 here is CASSGDILNTGELFF. CDR3 DNA sequence: TGTGCCAGTAGTGGGGACATTTTGAACACCGGGGAGCTGTTTTTT.

This clone has just one count. The chain joins TRBV6-5 to TRBJ1-1, with TRBD1 identical over 7 bases. The V gene end was trimmed by 3 bases and the J gene end by 8 bases; junction bases not matched to a gene: 3. The CDR3 spans 12 residues. Per the germline V gene, CDR1 is MNHEY and CDR2 is SVGAGI. DNA of the CDR3: TGTGCCAGCAGTTATCCAGGGGGGGAAGCTTTCTTT. As protein: CASSYPGGEAFF.

The V gene is TRBV10-3, the J gene TRBJ1-1, with D unclear. CDR3 length equals 11 residues. CDR1 and CDR2 from the germline V gene are ENHRY and SYGVKD. V gave up 6 bases and J gave up 3 bases, with 5 bases separating them. The CDR3 coding sequence is TGTGCCATCAGACGGGACACTGAAGCTTTCTTT. Translation gives CAIRRDTEAFF.

The chain recombines TRBV19 with TRBJ1-3, with D uncertain. The CDR3 consists of 16 residues. Germline values: CDR1 LNHDA, CDR2 SQIVND (reference sequence). V was shortened by 5 bases and J by 3 bases, with 17 bases between the two germline ends. The CDR3 sequence: CASSPTLGLGGNTIYF. CDR3 nucleotide sequence: TGTGCCAGTAGTCCTACCCTCGGGTTGGGTGGAAACACCATATATTTT.

The rearrangement joins TRBV4-2 to TRBJ1-2, with 7 bases identical to TRBD1. The CDR3 spans 16 residues. Germline V gives CDR1 LGHNA, CDR2 YNFKEQ. Losses at the gene ends were 4 bases for V and 4 bases for J; bases not matched to a gene: 12. CDR3 protein: CASSLPRTGEGYGYTF. DNA of the CDR3: TGTGCCAGCAGCCTCCCGCGGACAGGCGAGGGCTATGGCTACACCTTC.

V and J are TRBV5-1 and TRBJ1-1, with TRBD1 matching 8 bases. This CDR3 spans 14 amino acids. Germline V CDR1 and CDR2: SGHRS, YFSETQ. V was clipped by 5 bases and J by 1 base; unmatched bases: 4. CDR3 in DNA: TGCGCCAGCAGTGCAGGGGGCTGGAACACTGAAGCTTTCTTT. It yields the protein CASSAGGWNTEAFF.

The chain has TRBV4-3 and TRBJ2-3; 7 positions agree with TRBD2. Looked up from germline, CDR1 is LGHNA and CDR2 is YSLEER. V shed 0 bases and J 0 bases; nucleotides not matched to a gene: 3. CDR3 length equals 16 residues. CDR3 region: CASSQDSGGSTDTQYF. The CDR3, as DNA: TGCGCCAGCAGCCAAGATTCGGGGGGAAGCACAGATACGCAGTATTTT.

This clone was seen only a few times. The rearrangement uses TRBV28 and TRBJ1-5, with a weak D call TRBD1 (5 bases). The germline CDR1 and CDR2 sequences are MDHEN and SYDVKM. CDR3 length: 16 amino acids. Trimming removed 5 bases from V and 0 bases from J, with 14 bases in between. This CDR3 reads CASSPGGRDSNQPQHF. CDR3 DNA sequence: TGTGCCAGCAGTCCCGGGGGGAGAGATAGCAATCAGCCCCAGCATTTT.

In DNA, the CDR3 is TGTGCCAGCAGCTACCCCGGACAGGGCCGGGGGAACACTGAAGCTTTCTTT. The encoded protein is CASSYPGQGRGNTEAFF. The rearrangement joins TRBV7-9 to TRBJ1-1, with 8 bases fitting TRBD1. The V and J ends lost 4 bases and 1 base, in that order; junction bases with no gene match: 11. The germline V gene encodes CDR1 SEHNR and CDR2 FQNEAQ (reference sequence). This CDR3 comprises 17 residues. The full variable domain, its missing parts supplied by reference TRBV7-9 and TRBJ1-1, is DTGVSQNPRHKITKRGQNVTFRCDPISEHNRLYWYRQTLGQGPEFLTYFQNEAQLEKSRLLSDRFSAERPKGSFSTLEIQRTEQGDSAMYLCASSYPGQGRGNTEAFFGQGTRLTVV.

The V gene is TRBV11-2, the J gene TRBJ2-7; 9 nucleotides agree with TRBD2. From germline, CDR1 is SGHAT and CDR2 FQNNGV. J lost 3 bases, V lost 0 bases, and 6 bases had no gene match. There are 16 residues in the CDR3. The CDR3 spells CASSLDGREGYYEQYF. The CDR3 DNA follows: TGTGCCAGCAGCTTAGATGGGCGGGAGGGATACTACGAGCAGTACTTC.

DNA of the CDR3: TGTGCCAGCAGCCAAGAAACCGGGGGGGCTCACAATGAGCAGTTCTTC. Translating gives CASSQETGGAHNEQFF. The chain has TRBV14 and TRBJ2-1, with 8 bases matching TRBD2. The CDR3 is made up of 16 amino acids. Germline CDR1 and CDR2: SGHDN and FVKESK. V shed 0 bases, J shed 5 bases, and the junction held 6 bases outside the gene matches.

This clone has a single count. The chain employs TRBV6-2 or TRBV6-3 and TRBJ1-2; D is unresolved. V dropped 5 bases and J dropped 1 base, with 11 bases sitting between them. CDR3 size: 14 residues. Per germline, CDR1 MNHEY and CDR2 SVGEGT. The CDR3 here is CASSPGILNYGYTF. DNA for the CDR3: TGTGCCAGCAGTCCGGGGATCCTTAACTATGGCTACACCTTC.

The J gene is TRBJ2-5, the V gene TRBV4-2, with TRBD2 identical over 14 bases. Per germline, CDR1 LGHNA and CDR2 YNFKEQ. The CDR3 has 19 amino acids. The V gene end was trimmed by 6 bases and the J gene end by 5 bases; junction bases not matched to a gene: 17. The CDR3 loop reads CASRSGGLAGDSGEETQYF. CDR3 in DNA: TGTGCCAGCAGATCCGGGGGACTAGCGGGAGATTCGGGCGAGGAGACCCAGTACTTC.

The chain links TRBV28 to TRBJ1-1; D gene unclear. Germline lookup yields CDR1 MDHEN and CDR2 SYDVKM. V dropped 2 bases and J dropped 0 bases, with 7 bases sitting between them. CDR3 length: 14 amino acids. The CDR3 DNA is TGTGCCAGCAGTTTACTCCTAATGAACACTGAAGCTTTCTTT. Protein sequence: CASSLLLMNTEAFF.

The J gene is TRBJ2-7, the V gene TRBV4-2; 7 nucleotides align to TRBD2. Per the germline V gene, CDR1 is LGHNA and CDR2 is YNFKEQ. This CDR3 is 13 amino acids long. With 4 bases clipped from V and 2 bases from J, the junction kept 2 bases outside the gene matches. The CDR3 spells CASSLAGAYEQYF. The CDR3, as DNA: TGTGCCAGCAGCCTAGCGGGCGCCTACGAGCAGTACTTC.

V and J are TRBV5-6 and TRBJ2-7; D is perhaps TRBD2 (5 bases). The CDR3 covers 16 residues. The germline V gene encodes CDR1 SGHDT and CDR2 YYEEEE. Trimming pared 4 bases from V and 5 bases from J, leaving 22 bases between. The CDR3 nucleotides are TGTGCCAGCAGCCCGCTGGGTGAGAGGGCCCTAGACGAGCAGTACTTC. Translated: CASSPLGERALDEQYF. The whole variable domain, remainder taken from reference TRBV5-6 and TRBJ2-7, is DAGVTQSPTHLIKTRGQQVTLRCSPKSGHDTVSWYQQALGQGPQFIFQYYEEEERQRGNFPDRFSGHQFPNYSSELNVNALLLGDSALYLCASSPLGERALDEQYFGPGTRLTVT.

This sequence joins TRBV24-1 and TRBJ2-7; 13 positions agree with TRBD2. This CDR3 is built from 19 residues. V shed 3 bases, J shed 2 bases, and the junction held 12 bases outside the gene matches. Germline values: CDR1 KGHDR, CDR2 SFDVKD. CDR3 coding DNA: TGTGCCACCAGTGATAAAACTCCGGGACTAGCGGGGCCTACCTACGAGCAGTACGTC. Translation gives CATSDKTPGLAGPTYEQYV.

The CDR3 DNA follows: TGTGCCAGCAGCTTAGCCCGGGGGGCTCGGTATGGCTACACCTTC. As protein: CASSLARGARYGYTF. This rearrangement joins TRBV7-2 to TRBJ1-2; D perhaps matches TRBD1 (6 bases). Trimming stripped 0 bases from V and 5 bases from J, with 13 bases between. Germline CDR1 SGHTA, CDR2 FQGNSA. The CDR3 runs 15 residues.